This T cell receptor (beta chain) was recorded in a study of shared clonotypes between healthy human individuals. This clone came up once. Its antigen is undetermined. Every contributor of samples was a Caucasian grown-up residing in Nashville, Tennessee. Across several immunoSEQ plates, the genomic DNA of each subset was split evenly. Generated by immunoSEQ multiplex PCR, the TCRdb table keeps only in-frame clones and is missing some. Of 2,500,000 or so clones detected, 80% to 95% appear once; the ten largest clones hold approximately 0.37%. The CDR3 is 12 residues long. General study findings and limits: Across a handful of donors, naive CD4 shared 5% to 6.5%, naive CD8 more than 3%, memory CD4 approximately 2.5%, memory CD8 0.35% to 0.5%.

The chain combines TRBV12-2 with TRBJ2-2. TRBV12-2 is flagged as a pseudogene. Sequenced: naive CD4+ T cells from PBMCs. Subset noted: CD45RA+ positively selected. The clonotype was recovered from a man younger than 35 in good health. Some clones in this sample may be carry-over from other donors' samples. CDR3 in amino acids: CASRCSTGELFF. CDR3 bases: TGTGCAAGTCGCTGTTCCACCGGGGAGCTGTTTTTT.